This T cell receptor beta chain was retrieved from a study of T cell repertoires in cytomegalovirus infection. Study-level information: Well-studied HLA-B-restricted epitopes and recently identified HLA-C-restricted epitopes of CMV were both used in the study. Through public TCR beta signatures, both CMV infection and matching HLA type were indicated.

This clonotype has a handful of counts. Its antigen is still unknown. Germline-derived CDR1 and CDR2 are SGHVS and FQNEAQ. Trimming removed 4 bases from V and 2 bases from J; junction bases left unmatched: 1. The CDR3 covers 13 residues. Each CDR3 protein is one row after TCRdb ran MiXCR on the reads. The top ten clones hold approximately 93% of a sample with roughly 78,000 distinct CDR3 sequences, 35% to 50% of them seen once. Study-level results: HLA-C-restricted CMV clonotypes gave the most frequent clonotype in two of eight donors.

This TCR was sampled from a human donor in good health (CMV status not recorded). Some clones in this sample may be carry-over from other donors' samples. Sequences were derived from CD8+ T cells from cultured PBMCs, sampled from culture after CMV antigen stimulation. The chain recombines TRBV7-8 with TRBJ2-7; 8 bases map to TRBD1. This chain's CDR3 is CASSWGQAYEQYF. CDR3 DNA sequence: TGTGCCAGCAGCTGGGGACAGGCCTACGAGCAGTACTTC. The whole variable domain, remainder taken from reference TRBV7-8 and TRBJ2-7, is GAGVSQSPRYKVAKRGQDVALRCDPISGHVSLFWYQQALGQGPEFLTYFQNEAQLDKSGLPSDRFFAERPEGSVSTLKIQRTQQEDSAVYLCASSWGQAYEQYFGPGTRLTVT.